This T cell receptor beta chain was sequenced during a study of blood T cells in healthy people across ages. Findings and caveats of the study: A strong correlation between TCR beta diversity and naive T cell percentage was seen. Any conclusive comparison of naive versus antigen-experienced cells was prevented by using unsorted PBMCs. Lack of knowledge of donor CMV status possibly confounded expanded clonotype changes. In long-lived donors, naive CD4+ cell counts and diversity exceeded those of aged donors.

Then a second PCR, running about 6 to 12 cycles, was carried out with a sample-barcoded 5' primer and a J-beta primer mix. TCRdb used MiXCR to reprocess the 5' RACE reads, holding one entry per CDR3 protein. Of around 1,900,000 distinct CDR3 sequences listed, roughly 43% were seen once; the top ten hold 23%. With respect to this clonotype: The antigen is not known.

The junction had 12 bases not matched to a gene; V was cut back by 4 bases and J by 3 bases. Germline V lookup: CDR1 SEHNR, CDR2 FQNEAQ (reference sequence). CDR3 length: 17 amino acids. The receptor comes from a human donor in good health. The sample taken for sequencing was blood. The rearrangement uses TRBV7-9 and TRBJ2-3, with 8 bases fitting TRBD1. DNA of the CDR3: TGTGCCAGCAGCTCAAGGGACAGGCTTAAGGTTACAGATACGCAGTATTTT. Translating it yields CASSSRDRLKVTDTQYF.